These T cell receptor beta chains were read from a single sample in a study of blood T cell repertoires in COVID-19. Assay used: immunoSEQ multiplex PCR; TCRdb lists only in-frame clones, some missing. The sample has 220,000 or so clones, about 85% seen once. The material sequenced was peripheral blood. The origin of the receptors is a woman between 50 and 59 years old with COVID-19, enrolled during active disease. CDR3s include the opening cysteine and the closing phenylalanine or tryptophan. Each record gives: D gene, clone size, V gene, J gene, CDR3 DNA, CDR3 protein. The D gene is left open where the match is weak. Size values are once, few and many counts, or a class for expanded clones, and some rows have none.

TRBD1,.,TRBV18,TRBJ1-4,TGTGCCAGCTCACGGGACAGGGAAATCGGCGAAAAACTGTTTTTT,CASSRDREIGEKLFF
.,.,TRBV15,TRBJ2-3,TGTGCCACCAGCAAATTTCCGGGGGTGAGCACAGATACGCAGTATTTT,CATSKFPGVSTDTQYF
TRBD1,once,TRBV2,TRBJ1-6,TGTGCCAGCAGGGGGACAGGGACGTGGGTCATATCACCCCTCCACTTT,CASRGTGTWVISPLHF
.,.,TRBV5-3,TRBJ1-1,TGTGCCAGAAGCTTGGTACAGGGCCCTGAAGCTTTCTTT,CARSLVQGPEAFF
.,.,TRBV28,TRBJ1-5,TGTGCCAGCAGTTCAACGAGGGCGTTCCAGTCGGGTCAGCCCCAGCATTTT,CASSSTRAFQSGQPQHF
.,.,TRBV9,TRBJ1-1,TGTGCCAGCAGCCCCCTCCGGGGTGAAGCTTTCTTT,CASSPLRGEAFF
TRBD2,.,TRBV7-6,TRBJ2-3,TGTGCCAGCAGCTTAGTTCCGACTAGCGGGGGACTTAGCACAGATACGCAGTATTTT,CASSLVPTSGGLSTDTQYF
TRBD2,.,TRBV7-2,TRBJ2-4,TGTGCCAGCAGCTCCAAGGGCGGGGGGGGAAACATTCAGTACTTC,CASSSKGGGGNIQYF
TRBD2,.,TRBV6-5,TRBJ2-5,TGTGCCAGCAGTTACCTAGCGGGGCCCCAAGAGACCCAGTACTTC,CASSYLAGPQETQYF
TRBD2,.,TRBV6-6,TRBJ2-3,TGTGCCAGCAGTTACTCGACCGGGGGGGGAACAGATACGCAGTATTTT,CASSYSTGGGTDTQYF
.,once,TRBV11-3,TRBJ2-3,TGTGCCAGCAGCTTAGGGGGGGGCCCTACAGATACGCAGTATTTT,CASSLGGGPTDTQYF
.,.,TRBV27,TRBJ2-1,TGTGCCAGCAGTTTTCAGGGAAATGAGCAGTTCTTC,CASSFQGNEQFF
TRBD1,.,TRBV6-2/TRBV6-3,TRBJ2-7,TGTGCCAGCAGTTACAGGGACAGGGGATCCTACGAGCAGTACTTC,CASSYRDRGSYEQYF
TRBD1,.,TRBV27,TRBJ1-5,TGTGCCAGCAGTCCCAGGGGGGTCGACAGGGGGCAAGGCAATCAGCCCCAGCATTTT,CASSPRGVDRGQGNQPQHF
.,.,TRBV5-8,TRBJ1-5,TGTGCCAGCAGCCCAGGGGAATCGGGCAATCAGCCCCAGCATTTT,CASSPGESGNQPQHF
.,.,TRBV10-3,TRBJ1-2,TGTGCCATCAGTCTGAGGACATATGGCTACACCTTC,CAISLRTYGYTF
.,.,TRBV5-1,TRBJ2-3,TGCGCCAGCAGCCTTAGCGGTAGCACAGATACGCAGTATTTT,CASSLSGSTDTQYF
.,.,TRBV19,TRBJ1-1,TGTGCCAGTAGTGTTGGACAGAACACTGAAGCTTTCTTT,CASSVGQNTEAFF
TRBD1,once,TRBV7-9,TRBJ2-1,TGTGCCAGCAGCTACCGGGACAGGGGTTACAATGAGCAGTTCTTC,CASSYRDRGYNEQFF
.,few,TRBV7-9,TRBJ2-7,TGTGCCAGCAGCTTTAAGACACCCTACGAGCAGTACTTC,CASSFKTPYEQYF
.,.,TRBV29-1,TRBJ1-3,TGCAGCGCTAGCGGCGAGAGAAACACCATATATTTT,CSASGERNTIYF
TRBD1,.,TRBV27,TRBJ2-3,TGTGCCAGCAGTTTCCTTCCGGGACAGGGAACAGATACGCAGTATTTT,CASSFLPGQGTDTQYF
TRBD1,.,TRBV6-1,TRBJ1-2,TGTGCCAGCAGTGAAGGGGTCGGACAGGGCTATGGCTACACCTTC,CASSEGVGQGYGYTF
.,.,TRBV19,TRBJ2-1,TGTGCCAGTAGTATTAGGGGGGGCAATGAGCAGTTCTTC,CASSIRGGNEQFF
.,few,TRBV10-1,TRBJ1-2,TGCGCCAGCAGTGAGAACAGGGTCTATGGCTACACCTTC,CASSENRVYGYTF
TRBD1,.,TRBV19,TRBJ1-1,TGTGCCAGTAGGAAGACAGGGATGAACACTGAAGCTTTCTTT,CASRKTGMNTEAFF